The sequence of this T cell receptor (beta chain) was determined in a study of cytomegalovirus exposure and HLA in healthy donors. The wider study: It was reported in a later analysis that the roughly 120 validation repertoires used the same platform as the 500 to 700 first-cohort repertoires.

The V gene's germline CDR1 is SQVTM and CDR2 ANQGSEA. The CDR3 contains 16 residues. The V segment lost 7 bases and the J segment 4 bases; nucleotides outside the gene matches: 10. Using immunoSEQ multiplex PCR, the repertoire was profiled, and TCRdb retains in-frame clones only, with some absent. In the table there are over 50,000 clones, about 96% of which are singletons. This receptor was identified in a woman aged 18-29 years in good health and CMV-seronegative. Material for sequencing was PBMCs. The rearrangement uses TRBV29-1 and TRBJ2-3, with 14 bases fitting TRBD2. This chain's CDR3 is CSAAGTSGSRADTQYF. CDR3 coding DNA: TGCAGCGCCGCCGGGACTAGCGGGAGTAGGGCAGATACGCAGTATTTT.